This is a list of T cell receptor beta chains from one sample in a study of T cells after yellow fever vaccination. TCRdb redid the calling of the 5' RACE reads with MiXCR, one entry per CDR3 protein. The sample yields about 120,000 distinct CDR3 sequences, approximately 7.1% seen once. The input for sequencing was CD4+ T cells sorted from PBMCs, taken about 41 days after the first yellow fever vaccination. The receptors shown here come from a man between 18 and 35 years old who received the YFV17D yellow fever vaccine. The conserved cysteine and the conserved F or W are not part of the CDR3 here. The listing skips clone size in some rows; elsewhere it reads once, few, many or a size class.

V gene	clone size	J gene	CDR3 length	CDR3 protein
TRBV4-3	many	TRBJ2-7	12	ASSQGIDSYEQY
TRBV11-2	many	TRBJ1-5	11	ASSRVLNQPQH
TRBV4-3	many	TRBJ2-3	14	ASSQDHRTREDTQY
TRBV20-1	many	TRBJ2-3	11	SAPRGGSYTQY
TRBV7-8	many	TRBJ2-5	16	ASSLSGGGLAGYKTQY
TRBV6-4	many	TRBJ1-2	11	ASRSTALGGYT
TRBV18	.	TRBJ1-4	13	ASSPLSGTNEKLF
TRBV15	many	TRBJ1-2	12	ATSRVYSNYGYT
TRBV4-1	many	TRBJ1-1	11	ASSFGQAPVAF
TRBV7-2	many	TRBJ2-7	11	ASSLQGVDEQY
TRBV11-2	many	TRBJ2-5	14	ASSFGSTGNQETQY
TRBV5-1	many	TRBJ2-1	12	ASSPVGPYNEQF
TRBV7-7	many	TRBJ2-3	13	ASSQQGQSTDTQY
TRBV7-2	many	TRBJ2-7	12	ASSLSVQGYEQY
TRBV7-2	many	TRBJ2-1	11	ASSLERAHEQF
TRBV4-3	many	TRBJ2-6	14	ASSLDRGLGANVLT
TRBV5-1	many	TRBJ1-1	12	ASGKTGQNTEAF
TRBV2	many	TRBJ2-2	14	ASSERAGGAGGELF
TRBV13	many	TRBJ2-2	11	ASSLTPRGELF
TRBV7-2	many	TRBJ2-7	12	ASSFDRGRVEQY
TRBV3-1	.	TRBJ2-3	11	ASGWQFTVSQY
TRBV7-6	.	TRBJ2-2	14	ASSPVFGGLTGELF
TRBV5-1	many	TRBJ2-7	13	ASSSSRDSLYEQY
TRBV7-2	many	TRBJ2-5	11	ASSLASGETQY
TRBV29-1	many	TRBJ2-1	12	SVGSGYSYNEQF
TRBV12-3/TRBV12-4	many	TRBJ2-1	14	ASSFDAGHFYNEQF
TRBV5-5	many	TRBJ2-1	11	ASSGPGDNEQF
TRBV27	many	TRBJ2-3	13	ASSLLSQSTDTQY
TRBV3-1	few	TRBJ1-5	16	ASSQDRLSGQGFQPQH
TRBV7-9	many	TRBJ1-1	12	ASSRRQVNTEAF
TRBV6-2/TRBV6-3	few	TRBJ2-1	12	ASREGPSYNEQF
TRBV10-1	many	TRBJ2-1	8	ASSRTLQF
TRBV20-1	many	TRBJ1-6	10	SARPTNSPLH
TRBV7-9	many	TRBJ1-1	9	ASSRATEAF
TRBV9	many	TRBJ2-5	15	ASSHGTSGGAEETQY
TRBV28	many	TRBJ2-2	13	ASSPGQGRTGELF
TRBV5-6	many	TRBJ2-1	13	ASSTGTSGGNEQF
TRBV7-3	many	TRBJ1-1	13	ASSPDGHPQGEAF
TRBV28	few	TRBJ1-5	12	ASSFSRARGPQH
TRBV5-1	many	TRBJ2-3	11	ASSFGRGDTQY
TRBV29-1	many	TRBJ2-6	11	SVQGNGANVLT
TRBV5-1	many	TRBJ1-5	13	ASSLDGGTGQPQH
TRBV6-1	.	TRBJ2-7	13	ASRPTGRGSYEQY
TRBV5-6	many	TRBJ2-3	12	ASSWGSSTDTQY
TRBV5-4	.	TRBJ2-2	13	ASKMGGADTGELF
TRBV29-1	many	TRBJ2-2	12	SATPGQGHRELF
TRBV3-1	many	TRBJ2-2	10	ASSPQTGELF
TRBV20-1	many	TRBJ2-2	13	SASGTSATSGELF
TRBV12-3/TRBV12-4	many	TRBJ2-2	13	ASSLSSANTGELF
TRBV28	many	TRBJ1-1	10	ASSISSGHAF
TRBV4-3	many	TRBJ2-3	16	ASSQEITGKWVTDTQY
TRBV5-1	few	TRBJ2-4	17	ASSLVASGVLLAKNIQY